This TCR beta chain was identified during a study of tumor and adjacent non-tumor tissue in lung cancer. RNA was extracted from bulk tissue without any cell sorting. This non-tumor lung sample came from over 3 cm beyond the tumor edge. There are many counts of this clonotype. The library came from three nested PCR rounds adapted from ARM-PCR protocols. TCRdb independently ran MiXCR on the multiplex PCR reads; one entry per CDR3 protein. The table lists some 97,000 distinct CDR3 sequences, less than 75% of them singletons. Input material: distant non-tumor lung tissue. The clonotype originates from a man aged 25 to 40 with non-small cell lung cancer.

The DNA for the CDR3 is TGTGCCAGCAGATACACAGGGGGCCGGACCGGGGAGCTGTTTTTT. It codes for CASRYTGGRTGELFF. This rearrangement joins TRBV14 to TRBJ2-2; 9 bases align to TRBD1. The CDR3 spans 15 residues. The germline V gene has CDR1 SGHDN and CDR2 FVKESK. Trimming at V came to 6 bases and at J to 5 bases, leaving 7 bases not matched to a gene.